The 27 T cell receptor beta chains below were found in one sample sequenced in a study of cytomegalovirus exposure and HLA in healthy donors. 60 Vbeta and 13 Jbeta primers were used in PCR. Measured with immunoSEQ multiplex PCR; TCRdb has only the in-frame clones, and not every one. The table lists roughly 200,000 clones, roughly 78% of them singletons, with under 4.5% in the top ten. Material for sequencing was PBMCs. These receptors were collected from a woman aged 25 to 45 in good health and CMV-seropositive.

The chain uses TRBV5-5 and TRBJ1-2, with a tentative D call TRBD1 (6 bases). CDR1 is SGHKS, CDR2 YYEKEE, per germline (reference sequence). V lost 3 bases and J 0 bases, leaving 18 bases between the germline ends. This CDR3 comprises 17 residues. The CDR3 sequence: CASSSITTGIANYGYTF. The CDR3 nucleotides read TGTGCCAGCAGCTCAATTACTACAGGGATAGCTAACTATGGCTACACCTTC.

The J gene is TRBJ1-5, the V gene TRBV7-8; D is possibly TRBD1 (5 bases). Germline V lookup: CDR1 SGHVS, CDR2 FQNEAQ. The V end lost 0 bases, the J end lost 4 bases, and 13 bases lay between the germline ends. This CDR3 has 16 residues. This chain's CDR3 is CASSLALATVNQPQHF. In nucleotides, the CDR3 is TGTGCCAGCAGCTTAGCCCTAGCGACAGTTAATCAGCCCCAGCATTTT.

The gene calls are TRBV29-1 and TRBJ2-1; 13 nucleotides line up with TRBD2. Germline-derived CDR1 and CDR2 are SQVTM and ANQGSEA. This CDR3 contains 16 residues. V gave up 5 bases and J gave up 8 bases; unmatched junction bases: 12. As DNA, the CDR3 is TGCAGCGTTAACTCCCCCCGACTAGCGGGAGGCTATGAGCAGTTCTTC. Encoded protein: CSVNSPRLAGGYEQFF.

The chain recombines TRBV4-1 with TRBJ1-6; 9 bases fit TRBD1. With V trimmed by 7 bases and J by 7 bases, 8 bases remained unmatched. The CDR3 loop spans 15 amino acids. CDR1 and CDR2 (germline): MGHRA, YSYEKL. The CDR3 nucleotides read TGCGCCAGCACCCGGACAGGGGACGCAAATTCACCCCTCCACTTT. As protein: CASTRTGDANSPLHF.

V and J are TRBV7-9 and TRBJ1-1; 9 nucleotides align to TRBD1. The CDR3 loop spans 12 amino acids. Trimming took 6 bases from V and 4 from J; bases not matched to a gene: 0. The germline gives CDR1 SEHNR, CDR2 FQNEAQ (reference sequence). CDR3 sequence: CASRDRGTEAFF. In nucleotides, the CDR3 is TGTGCCAGCAGGGACAGGGGCACTGAAGCTTTCTTT.

About this clone itself: A junction boundary mismatches the germline segment, possibly from a read error. The gene calls are TRBV6-5 and TRBJ2-7; 11 bases are shared with TRBD2. CDR3 length: 14 residues. CDR1 and CDR2 from the germline V gene are MNHEY and SVGAGI. The CDR3 sequence: CAGSPSGRRVEQYF. In DNA, the CDR3 is TGTGCCGGCAGTCCTAGCGGGAGGAGGGTCGAGCAGTACTTC.

The chain links TRBV7-9 to TRBJ2-5, with 9 nucleotides matching TRBD2. CDR3 length equals 15 residues. The ends lost 4 bases at V and 4 bases at J; junction bases unmatched: 7. In germline, CDR1 is SEHNR, CDR2 FQNEAQ (reference sequence). DNA for the CDR3: TGTGCCAGCAGCTGGGCACTAGCGGGTTTAGAGACCCAGTACTTC. Protein: CASSWALAGLETQYF.

The chain carries TRBV10-3 and TRBJ2-1; TRBD1 is a possible D gene (6 bases). Germline V gene data show CDR1 as ENHRY and CDR2 as SYGVKD. Trimming left V 6 bases short and J 4 bases short, with 16 bases between. The CDR3 has 15 amino acids. CDR3 coding DNA: TGTGCCATCAGGGGCCCAGGGGTGCCTTACAATGAGCAGTTCTTC. Residues: CAIRGPGVPYNEQFF.

The gene calls are TRBV19 and TRBJ2-1; TRBD2 matches 7 bases. Trimming cost V 7 bases and J 5 bases; bases outside gene matches: 8. CDR1 LNHDA and CDR2 SQIVND come from the germline V gene (reference sequence). CDR3 length: 14 residues. CDR3 protein: CASTKTSRNNEQFF. DNA of the CDR3: TGTGCCAGTACTAAGACTAGCAGGAACAATGAGCAGTTCTTC.

In its sample, this clone was seen a few times. The CDR3 coding sequence is TGTGCCAGCAGCTTAGGAGACGGGAGGATGGGCTACGAGCAGTACTTC. Translating gives CASSLGDGRMGYEQYF. The chain carries TRBV7-2 and TRBJ2-7, with 7 bases that match TRBD2. The germline V gene has CDR1 SGHTA and CDR2 FQGNSA. With 1 base clipped from V and 3 bases from J, the junction kept 9 bases outside the gene matches. The CDR3 spans 16 residues.

This chain connects TRBV7-2 to TRBJ2-5, with 9 bases identical to TRBD2. Trimming removed 2 bases from V and 4 bases from J; junction bases left unmatched: 5. From germline, CDR1 is SGHTA and CDR2 FQGNSA. The CDR3 runs 15 residues. CDR3 protein: CASSLSSGDGETQYF. DNA of the CDR3: TGTGCCAGCAGCTTATCTAGCGGGGATGGAGAGACCCAGTACTTC.

The chain uses TRBV6-5 and TRBJ1-1; no firm D call. This CDR3 comprises 13 residues. Germline V gene data show CDR1 as MNHEY and CDR2 as SVGAGI. V shed 2 bases and J shed 8 bases, with 12 bases lying between them. The CDR3 spells CASSYRGQAEAFF. CDR3 DNA sequence: TGTGCCAGCAGTTACCGAGGGCAGGCCGAAGCTTTCTTT.

V is TRBV7-2 and J is TRBJ1-5, with D perhaps matching TRBD1 (5 bases). This CDR3 is 15 amino acids long. From germline, CDR1 is SGHTA and CDR2 FQGNSA. Trimming cost V 6 bases and J 7 bases, with 19 bases left between them. Written as DNA, the CDR3 is TGTGCCAGCAGGTCCAGAGCCAAGGGGAAACAGCCCCAGCATTTT. As protein: CASRSRAKGKQPQHF.

The V and J genes are TRBV29-1 and TRBJ2-1; 9 bases agree with TRBD2. Germline V gene sequence: CDR1 SQVTM, CDR2 ANQGSEA. This CDR3 contains 15 residues. With 4 bases clipped from V and 5 bases from J, the junction kept 9 bases outside the gene matches. DNA of the CDR3: TGCAGCGTTGCCTGGCGGCTAGCGGGGAACAATGAGCAGTTCTTC. This encodes CSVAWRLAGNNEQFF.

J is TRBJ2-3 and V is TRBV2, with 7 nucleotides matching TRBD2. This CDR3 spans 14 amino acids. V lost 7 bases and J lost 4; bases outside the gene matches: 8. CDR1 is SNHLY and CDR2 is FYNNEI in the germline V gene. This chain's CDR3 is CASKLTSAPDTQYF. In DNA form, the CDR3 reads TGTGCCAGCAAGCTCACTAGCGCCCCAGATACGCAGTATTTT. Full variable domain (missing parts from reference TRBV2 and TRBJ2-3): EPEVTQTPSHQVTQMGQEVILRCVPISNHLYFYWYRQILGQKVEFLVSFYNNEISEKSEIFDDQFSVERPDGSNFTLKIRSTKLEDSAMYFCASKLTSAPDTQYFGPGTRLTVL.

The rearrangement uses TRBV10-1 and TRBJ2-1; TRBD1 is a possible D gene (6 bases). Germline values: CDR1 WNHNN, CDR2 SYGVQD (reference sequence). The CDR3 runs to 17 residues. Deletions cut 2 bases from V and 3 bases from J, with 17 bases between. The CDR3 protein is CASSEESRGFDYNEQFF. The CDR3, as DNA: TGCGCCAGCAGTGAGGAATCGAGGGGGTTTGACTACAATGAGCAGTTCTTC.

This clone showed up just a few times. The chain carries TRBV6-5 and TRBJ2-7, with TRBD2 matching over 7 bases. This CDR3 comprises 13 residues. V gave up 6 bases and J gave up 7 bases; unmatched junction bases: 9. Looked up from germline, CDR1 is MNHEY and CDR2 is SVGAGI. DNA of the CDR3: TGTGCCAGCAGAAAAAGCGGGACGGAGGAGCAGTACTTC. The encoded protein is CASRKSGTEEQYF.

Only a few counts were recorded for this clone. The chain is built from TRBV25-1 and TRBJ2-1; unclear D gene. The CDR3 consists of 12 residues. V shed 4 bases and J shed 10 bases, with 11 bases lying between them. Germline CDR1 and CDR2: MGHDK and SYGVNS. Here the CDR3 reads CASSATRLEQFF. The CDR3 DNA reads TGTGCCAGCAGTGCCACGCGACTGGAGCAGTTCTTC.

The CDR3 here is CASSLVGQGRSYEQYF. The DNA for the CDR3 is TGTGCCAGCAGCTTAGTCGGGCAGGGTCGCTCCTACGAGCAGTACTTC. This rearrangement joins TRBV7-9 to TRBJ2-7; possibly TRBD1 for D (5 bases). Per the germline V gene, CDR1 is SEHNR and CDR2 is FQNEAQ (reference sequence). The CDR3 is 16 amino acids. Trimming removed 1 base from V and 0 bases from J, with 13 bases in between.

This clone turned up a few times. The V and J genes are TRBV5-1 and TRBJ1-6; 11 nucleotides align to TRBD1. The CDR3 contains 15 residues. CDR1 is SGHRS and CDR2 is YFSETQ in the germline V gene. The J segment lost 9 bases and the V segment lost 3 bases, leaving 5 bases of the junction unmatched. DNA for the CDR3: TGCGCCAGCAGCTCCGGACAGGGGGCTGGTTCACCCCTCCACTTT. As protein: CASSSGQGAGSPLHF.

The rearrangement links TRBV29-1 to TRBJ2-7, with TRBD1 as a possible D gene (6 bases). CDR3 length: 13 residues. Germline CDR1 and CDR2: SQVTM and ANQGSEA. The V and J ends lost 3 bases and 7 bases respectively, with 16 bases between them. The CDR3: CSVDRGGSGEQYF. The CDR3 DNA reads as TGCAGCGTTGACAGGGGTGGGTCGGGGGAGCAGTACTTC.

The chain joins TRBV9 to TRBJ1-5, with D possibly matching TRBD1 (5 bases). This CDR3 is 14 amino acids long. The germline gives CDR1 SGDLS, CDR2 YYNGEE. V dropped 2 bases and J dropped 5 bases, with 11 bases sitting between them. CDR3 nucleotide sequence: TGTGCCAGCAGCGTTGGGGGGAGGGATCAGCCCCAGCATTTT. It encodes CASSVGGRDQPQHF.

This chain joins TRBV4-1 and TRBJ1-5; D gene unclear. CDR1 MGHRA and CDR2 YSYEKL come from the germline V gene. This CDR3 spans 15 amino acids. Trimming took off 1 base at V and 5 bases at J, with 12 bases between the two ends. CDR3 nucleotide sequence: TGCGCCAGCAGCCAAGGGCCCCGTTTCCATCAGCCCCAGCATTTT. Its translation is CASSQGPRFHQPQHF.

This clone turned up a few times. The chain is built from TRBV4-1 and TRBJ1-2; no definite D call. Germline CDR1 MGHRA, CDR2 YSYEKL. Trimming took 4 bases from V and 5 from J, leaving 20 bases between them. This CDR3 is built from 16 residues. The CDR3 region has the DNA TGCGCCAGCAGCCGTTTCGTACAGCCACTTGGGTATGGCTACACCTTC. Amino acids: CASSRFVQPLGYGYTF.

V gene TRBV29-1 combines with J gene TRBJ1-4, with a tentative D call TRBD1 (5 bases). Germline V lookup: CDR1 SQVTM, CDR2 ANQGSEA. The CDR3 sequence is 12 residues long. Trimming pared 6 bases from V and 8 bases from J, leaving 13 bases between. The CDR3 DNA reads TGCAGCGTCCAGGGATTCGGGGAAAAACTGTTTTTT. It specifies CSVQGFGEKLFF.

The rearrangement uses TRBV12-5 and TRBJ2-1, with D possibly matching TRBD1 (5 bases). V shed 0 bases and J shed 11 bases, with 8 bases lying between them. Germline V gene lookup returns CDR1 LGHNT and CDR2 FRNRAP. CDR3 size: 12 residues. This chain's CDR3 is CASGLVQDKQFF. The CDR3 DNA reads as TGTGCTAGTGGTTTGGTACAGGATAAGCAGTTCTTC.

This clone was found once. The chain employs TRBV11-2 and TRBJ2-4; a weak D match, TRBD2 (5 bases). CDR3 size: 13 residues. Germline assignment: CDR1 SGHAT and CDR2 FQNNGV. V dropped 0 bases and J dropped 9 bases, with 9 bases sitting between them. The CDR3 protein is CASSLEAESIQYF. Here the CDR3 DNA reads TGTGCCAGCAGCTTAGAAGCGGAGAGCATTCAGTACTTC.